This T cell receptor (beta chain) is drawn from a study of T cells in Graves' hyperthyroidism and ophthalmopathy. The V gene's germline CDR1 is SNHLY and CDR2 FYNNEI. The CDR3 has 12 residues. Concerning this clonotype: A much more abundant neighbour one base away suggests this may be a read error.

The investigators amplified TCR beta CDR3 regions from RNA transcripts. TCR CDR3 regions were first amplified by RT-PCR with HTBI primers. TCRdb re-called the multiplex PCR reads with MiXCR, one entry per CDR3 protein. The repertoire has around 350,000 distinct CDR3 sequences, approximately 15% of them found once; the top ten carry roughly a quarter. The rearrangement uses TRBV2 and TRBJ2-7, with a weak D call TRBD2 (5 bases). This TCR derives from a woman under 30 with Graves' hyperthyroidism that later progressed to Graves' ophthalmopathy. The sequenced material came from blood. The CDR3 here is CATSGGSYAQYF. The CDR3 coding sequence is TGTGCTACCTCCGGTGGGAGCTACGCGCAGTACTTC.